These T cell receptor beta chains were read from a single sample in a study of cytomegalovirus exposure and HLA in healthy donors. Only in-frame clones appear in the TCRdb table, and some are missing; sequencing was by immunoSEQ multiplex PCR. The data hold around 150,000 clones, with around 77% observed a single time. Sequencing used PBMCs. All receptors derive from a man aged 50-59 years in good health and CMV-seropositive. CDR3s include the opening cysteine and the closing phenylalanine or tryptophan. The D gene is left open where the match is weak. The size of a clone is reported for some rows only, either as once, few or many, or as a class for expanded clones.

size,D,J,V,CDR3,DNA
.,TRBD2,TRBJ2-2,TRBV5-6,CASSLKVQRGPRDTGELFF,TGTGCCAGCAGCTTGAAGGTCCAGCGGGGGCCGCGGGACACCGGGGAGCTGTTTTTT
.,TRBD1,TRBJ2-5,TRBV19,CASSIAEGQGLTQYF,TGTGCCAGTAGTATAGCGGAGGGACAGGGGTTGACCCAGTACTTC
.,TRBD1,TRBJ1-2,TRBV5-3,CANRGINYGYTF,TGTGCAAACAGGGGGATTAATTATGGCTACACCTTC
.,.,TRBJ2-7,TRBV7-3,CASSPSKSYGEQYF,TGTGCCAGCAGCCCCTCAAAATCGTACGGCGAGCAGTACTTC
.,.,TRBJ1-1,TRBV11-2,CASSLERGAVMNTEAFF,TGTGCCAGCAGCTTAGAGCGTGGGGCAGTCATGAACACTGAAGCTTTCTTT
few,.,TRBJ1-2,TRBV7-2,CASSLDPSGNYGYTF,TGTGCCAGCAGCTTAGATCCGTCAGGGAACTATGGCTACACCTTC
.,TRBD1,TRBJ1-5,TRBV5-5,CASSLAPGQSQPQHF,TGTGCCAGCAGCTTGGCCCCGGGACAGTCTCAGCCCCAGCATTTT
.,.,TRBJ1-1,TRBV30,CAWGEQGSAFF,TGTGCCTGGGGGGAACAGGGTTCAGCTTTCTTT
.,.,TRBJ1-1,TRBV2,CASSYQMNTEAFF,TGTGCCAGCAGTTACCAGATGAACACTGAAGCTTTCTTT
.,TRBD1,TRBJ2-3,TRBV7-8,CASSLRTGSTDTQYF,TGTGCCAGCAGCTTGAGGACAGGGAGCACAGATACGCAGTATTTT
.,.,TRBJ2-1,TRBV18,CASSPPRGTGINEQFF,TGTGCCAGCTCACCACCGAGAGGAACCGGTATCAATGAGCAGTTCTTC
.,TRBD1,TRBJ2-7,TRBV5-5,CASTPYRGVGSSYEQYF,TGTGCCAGCACGCCGTACAGGGGGGTCGGGAGCTCCTACGAGCAGTACTTC
.,.,TRBJ1-3,TRBV5-5,CASSGGSSGNTIYF,TGTGCCAGCAGCGGTGGTAGCTCTGGAAACACCATATATTTT
.,.,TRBJ1-2,TRBV4-1,CASSHRGGYTF,TGCGCCAGCAGCCATCGGGGGGGCTACACCTTC
.,TRBD1,TRBJ1-5,TRBV19,CASSQTGGNQPQHF,TGTGCCAGTAGTCAAACAGGGGGCAATCAGCCCCAGCATTTT
.,.,TRBJ2-7,TRBV29-1,CSVGGDEQYF,TGCAGCGTTGGAGGAGACGAGCAGTACTTC
.,.,TRBJ2-5,TRBV18,CASSPDIQETQYF,TGTGCCAGCTCTCCGGACATTCAAGAGACCCAGTACTTC
once,.,TRBJ1-5,TRBV19,CASSIGAGDNQPQHF,TGTGCCAGTAGTATTGGGGCAGGGGACAATCAGCCCCAGCATTTT
.,.,TRBJ1-1,TRBV7-8,CASSFKQGTEAFF,TGTGCCAGCAGCTTTAAACAGGGCACTGAAGCTTTCTTT
.,.,TRBJ1-2,TRBV19,CASRRDSRRINYGYTF,TGTGCCAGTAGGAGGGACTCCCGAAGGATTAACTATGGCTACACCTTC
.,.,TRBJ2-7,TRBV4-1,CASSQDPGDSVYEQYF,TGCGCCAGCAGCCAAGATCCGGGGGACAGCGTCTACGAGCAGTACTTC
.,TRBD1,TRBJ2-1,TRBV9,CASSIRDRYHNEQFF,TGTGCCAGCAGCATCCGGGACAGGTACCACAATGAGCAGTTCTTC
.,TRBD1,TRBJ2-7,TRBV29-1,CSVARDSFYEQYF,TGCAGCGTGGCCCGGGACAGCTTCTACGAGCAGTACTTC
.,TRBD2,TRBJ2-1,TRBV7-2,CASSLVAGGAGNEQFF,TGTGCCAGCAGCTTAGTCGCCGGGGGGGCCGGCAATGAGCAGTTCTTC
.,.,TRBJ1-2,TRBV7-8,CASSPLSQGSNYGYTF,TGTGCCAGCAGCCCCCTTTCACAGGGCAGTAACTATGGCTACACCTTC
few,TRBD1,TRBJ2-2,TRBV28,CASREQGAGTGELFF,TGTGCCAGCAGGGAACAGGGGGCGGGCACCGGGGAGCTGTTTTTT
.,TRBD1,TRBJ1-1,TRBV9,CASSAGTGGREAFF,TGTGCCAGCAGCGCCGGGACAGGGGGTAGGGAAGCTTTCTTT
.,TRBD2,TRBJ2-7,TRBV18,CASSMLAGAYEQYF,TGTGCCAGCTCAATGCTAGCGGGGGCCTACGAGCAGTACTTC
.,.,TRBJ2-7,TRBV6-5,CASSPEAPYEQYF,TGTGCCAGCAGTCCGGAGGCCCCCTACGAGCAGTACTTC
.,.,TRBJ1-4,TRBV5-1,CASSEGKGEKLFF,TGCGCCAGCAGCGAGGGTAAGGGAGAAAAACTGTTTTTT
.,.,TRBJ2-3,TRBV7-2,CASSLVAGRTDTQYF,TGTGCCAGCAGCTTAGTCGCGGGGAGAACAGATACGCAGTATTTT
few,.,TRBJ2-1,TRBV28,CASSFLFNEQFF,TGTGCCAGCAGTTTTCTATTCAATGAGCAGTTCTTC
.,.,TRBJ1-1,TRBV7-3,CASSPSTGNTEAFF,TGTGCCAGCAGCCCCTCGACAGGGAACACTGAAGCTTTCTTT
few,TRBD1,TRBJ2-7,TRBV9,CASSVGGTVLYEQYF,TGTGCCAGCAGCGTAGGGGGGACAGTCCTCTACGAGCAGTACTTC
.,TRBD2,TRBJ2-3,TRBV5-1,CASARTSGGQRTDTQYF,TGCGCCAGCGCACGGACTAGCGGGGGGCAACGCACAGATACGCAGTATTTT
.,.,TRBJ1-6,TRBV19,CASRETGISYNSPLHF,TGTGCCAGTAGGGAAACAGGAATCTCCTATAATTCACCCCTCCACTTT
.,TRBD2,TRBJ2-5,TRBV5-4,CASSASGGPQETQYF,TGTGCCAGCAGCGCTAGCGGGGGGCCCCAAGAGACCCAGTACTTC
.,TRBD1,TRBJ2-4,TRBV5-4,CAGSGQGGEDIQYF,TGTGCCGGGTCGGGACAGGGGGGAGAGGACATTCAGTACTTC
.,.,TRBJ1-1,TRBV4-1,CASNKEGGIIDGALPEAFF,TGCGCCAGCAACAAAGAGGGAGGGATAATCGACGGTGCCCTGCCTGAAGCTTTCTTT
.,TRBD1,TRBJ2-6,TRBV10-1,CASEEFDRASGANVLTF,TGCGCCAGCGAGGAGTTCGACAGGGCCTCTGGGGCCAACGTCCTGACTTTC
.,.,TRBJ2-3,TRBV7-3,CASSNDRYTDTQYF,TGTGCCAGCAGCAACGACAGGTACACAGATACGCAGTATTTT
.,.,TRBJ1-3,TRBV7-2,CASSLGGLTSGNTIYF,TGTGCCAGCAGCTTAGGGGGCCTTACCTCTGGAAACACCATATATTTT
once,TRBD1,TRBJ1-1,TRBV27,CASSFLQGNAEAFF,TGTGCCAGCAGTTTTCTACAGGGGAACGCTGAAGCTTTCTTT
.,TRBD1,TRBJ1-5,TRBV6-1,CASSDRDSGTYSNQPQHF,TGTGCCAGCAGTGACCGGGACAGTGGGACTTATAGCAATCAGCCCCAGCATTTT
.,TRBD2,TRBJ2-7,TRBV4-1,CASSQGGGAYEQYF,TGCGCCAGCAGCCAAGGGGGGGGAGCTTACGAGCAGTACTTC
.,.,TRBJ1-3,TRBV29-1,CSVDLHRDGNTIYF,TGCAGCGTTGACCTACATCGGGATGGAAACACCATATATTTT
few,.,TRBJ2-7,TRBV5-1,CASGTGSGSYEQYF,TGCGCCAGCGGTACGGGGTCAGGCTCCTACGAGCAGTACTTC
.,TRBD2,TRBJ2-2,TRBV9,CASSVGLGRGVSTGELFF,TGTGCCAGCAGCGTAGGGCTCGGGCGGGGGGTTTCCACCGGGGAGCTGTTTTTT